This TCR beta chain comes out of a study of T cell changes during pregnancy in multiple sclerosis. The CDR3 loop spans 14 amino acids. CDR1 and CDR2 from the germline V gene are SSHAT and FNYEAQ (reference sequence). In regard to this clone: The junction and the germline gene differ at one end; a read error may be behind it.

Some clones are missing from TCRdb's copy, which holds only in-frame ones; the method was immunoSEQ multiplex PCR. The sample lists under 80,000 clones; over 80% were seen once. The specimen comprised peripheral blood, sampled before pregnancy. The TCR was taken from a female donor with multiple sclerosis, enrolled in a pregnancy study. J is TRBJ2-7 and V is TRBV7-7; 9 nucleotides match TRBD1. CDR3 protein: CASSSTGGEDEQYF. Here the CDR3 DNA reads TGTGCTAGCAGCTCAACAGGGGGCGAGGACGAGCAGTACTTC. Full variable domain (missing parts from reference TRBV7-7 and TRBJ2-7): GAGVSQSPRYKVTKRGQDVTLRCDPISSHATLYWYQQALGQGPEFLTYFNYEAQPDKSGLPSDRFSAERPEGSISTLTIQRTEQRDSAMYRCASSSTGGEDEQYFGPGTRLTVT.